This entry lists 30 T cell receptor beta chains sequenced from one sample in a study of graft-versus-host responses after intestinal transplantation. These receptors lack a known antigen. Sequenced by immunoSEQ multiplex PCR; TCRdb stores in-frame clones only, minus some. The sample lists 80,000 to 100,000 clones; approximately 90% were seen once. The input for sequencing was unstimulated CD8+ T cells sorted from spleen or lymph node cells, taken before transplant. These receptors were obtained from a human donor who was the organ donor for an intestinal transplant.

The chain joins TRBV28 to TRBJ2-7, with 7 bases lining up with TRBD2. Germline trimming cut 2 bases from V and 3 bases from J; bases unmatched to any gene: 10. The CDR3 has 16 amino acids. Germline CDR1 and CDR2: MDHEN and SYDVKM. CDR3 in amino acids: CASSLPTSAARYEQYF. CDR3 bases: TGTGCCAGCAGTTTACCAACTAGCGCAGCCCGCTACGAGCAGTACTTC.

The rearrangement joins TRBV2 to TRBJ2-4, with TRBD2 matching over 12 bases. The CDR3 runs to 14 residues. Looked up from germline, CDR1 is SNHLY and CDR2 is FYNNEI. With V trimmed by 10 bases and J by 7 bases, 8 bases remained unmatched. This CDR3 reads CATTSGGPTNIQYF. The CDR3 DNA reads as TGTGCCACCACTAGCGGGGGGCCAACTAACATTCAGTACTTC.

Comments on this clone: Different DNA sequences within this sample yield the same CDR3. In DNA, the CDR3 is TGCGCCAGCAGCTTCCTCGTGGCAGGGTATAACTATGGCTACACCTTC. Encoded protein: CASSFLVAGYNYGYTF. V usage is TRBV5-1 and J usage is TRBJ1-2; the D gene is possibly TRBD1 (5 bases). CDR3 length: 16 residues. V was trimmed by 2 bases and J by 1 base, leaving 15 bases between them. The V gene's germline CDR1 is SGHRS and CDR2 YFSETQ. Together with reference TRBV5-1 and TRBJ1-2, the CDR3 gives the full variable domain: KAGVTQTPRYLIKTRGQQVTLSCSPISGHRSVSWYQQTPGQGLQFLFEYFSETQRNKGNFPGRFSGRQFSNSRSEMNVSTLELGDSALYLCASSFLVAGYNYGYTFGSGTRLTVV.

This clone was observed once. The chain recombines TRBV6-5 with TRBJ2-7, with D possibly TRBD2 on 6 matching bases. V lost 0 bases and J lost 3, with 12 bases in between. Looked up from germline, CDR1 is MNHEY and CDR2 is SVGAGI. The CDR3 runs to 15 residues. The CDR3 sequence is CASSYSLEGFYEQYF. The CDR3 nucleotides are TGTGCCAGCAGTTACTCCCTGGAGGGGTTCTACGAGCAGTACTTC.

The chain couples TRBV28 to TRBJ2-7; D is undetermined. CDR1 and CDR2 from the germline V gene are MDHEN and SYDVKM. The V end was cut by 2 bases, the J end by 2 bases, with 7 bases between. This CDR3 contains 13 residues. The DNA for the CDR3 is TGTGCCAGCAGTTTAATTAAAACCTACGAGCAGTACTTC. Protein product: CASSLIKTYEQYF.

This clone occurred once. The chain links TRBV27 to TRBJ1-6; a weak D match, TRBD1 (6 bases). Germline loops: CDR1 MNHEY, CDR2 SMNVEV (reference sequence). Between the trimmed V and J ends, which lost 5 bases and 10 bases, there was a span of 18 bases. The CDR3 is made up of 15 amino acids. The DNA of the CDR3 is TGTGCCAGCAGTCCAGGGGACCCCTTGCCCTCACCCCTCCACTTT. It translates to CASSPGDPLPSPLHF.

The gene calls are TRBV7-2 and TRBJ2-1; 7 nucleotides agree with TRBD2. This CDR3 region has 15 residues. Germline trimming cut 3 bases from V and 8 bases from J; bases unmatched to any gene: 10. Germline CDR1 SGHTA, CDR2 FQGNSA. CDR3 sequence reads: CASSFLAAKADEQFF. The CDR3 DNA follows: TGTGCCAGCAGCTTTCTAGCGGCCAAGGCGGATGAGCAGTTCTTC.

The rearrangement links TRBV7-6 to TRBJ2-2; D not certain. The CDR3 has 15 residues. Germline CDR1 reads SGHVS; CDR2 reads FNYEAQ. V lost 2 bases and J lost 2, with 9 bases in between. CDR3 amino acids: CASSLLAVNTGELFF. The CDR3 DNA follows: TGTGCCAGCAGCTTACTCGCGGTCAACACCGGGGAGCTGTTTTTT.

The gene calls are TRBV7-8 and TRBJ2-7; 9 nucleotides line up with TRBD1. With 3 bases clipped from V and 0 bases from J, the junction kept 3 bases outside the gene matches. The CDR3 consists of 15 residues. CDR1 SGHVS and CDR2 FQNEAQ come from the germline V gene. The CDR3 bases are TGTGCCAGCAGCTTCCGGGACAGGGTCTCCTACGAGCAGTACTTC. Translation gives CASSFRDRVSYEQYF. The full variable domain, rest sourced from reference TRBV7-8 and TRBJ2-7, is GAGVSQSPRYKVAKRGQDVALRCDPISGHVSLFWYQQALGQGPEFLTYFQNEAQLDKSGLPSDRFFAERPEGSVSTLKIQRTQQEDSAVYLCASSFRDRVSYEQYFGPGTRLTVT.

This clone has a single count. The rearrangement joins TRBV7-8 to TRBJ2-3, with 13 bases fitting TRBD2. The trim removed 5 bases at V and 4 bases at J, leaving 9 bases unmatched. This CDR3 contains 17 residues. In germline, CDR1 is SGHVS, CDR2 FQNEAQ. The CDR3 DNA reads TGTGCCAGCAGCGTACTAGCGGGAGGGGATTTCCCAGATACGCAGTATTTT. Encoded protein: CASSVLAGGDFPDTQYF.

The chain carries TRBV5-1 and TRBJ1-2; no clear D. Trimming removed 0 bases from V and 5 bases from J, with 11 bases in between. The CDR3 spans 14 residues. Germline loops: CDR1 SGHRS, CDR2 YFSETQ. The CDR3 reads CASSLAGSEYGYTF. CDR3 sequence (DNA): TGCGCCAGCAGCTTGGCCGGGTCAGAATATGGCTACACCTTC.

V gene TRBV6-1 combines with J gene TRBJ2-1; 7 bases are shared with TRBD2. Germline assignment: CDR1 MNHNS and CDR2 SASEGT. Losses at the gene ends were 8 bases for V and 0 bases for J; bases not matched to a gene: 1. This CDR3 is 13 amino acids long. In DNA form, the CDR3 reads TGTGCCAGCGGCGGGAGCTCCTACAATGAGCAGTTCTTC. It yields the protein CASGGSSYNEQFF.

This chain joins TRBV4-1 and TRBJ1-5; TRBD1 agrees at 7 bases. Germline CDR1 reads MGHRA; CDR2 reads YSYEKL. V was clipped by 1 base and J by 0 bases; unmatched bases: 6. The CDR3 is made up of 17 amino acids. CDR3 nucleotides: TGCGCCAGCAGCCAAGTGCCCGGGACAGATAGCAATCAGCCCCAGCATTTT. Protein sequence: CASSQVPGTDSNQPQHF.

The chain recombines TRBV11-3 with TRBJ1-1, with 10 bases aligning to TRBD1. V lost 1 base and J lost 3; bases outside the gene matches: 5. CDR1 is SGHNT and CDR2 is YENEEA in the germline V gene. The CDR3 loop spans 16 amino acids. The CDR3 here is CASSLGGQGDYTEAFF. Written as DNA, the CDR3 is TGTGCCAGCAGCTTAGGTGGACAGGGGGACTACACTGAAGCTTTCTTT. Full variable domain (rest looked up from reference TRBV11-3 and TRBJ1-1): EAGVVQSPRYKIIEKKQPVAFWCNPISGHNTLYWYLQNLGQGPELLIRYENEEAVDDSQLPKDRFSAERLKGVDSTLKIQPAELGDSAVYLCASSLGGQGDYTEAFFGQGTRLTVV.

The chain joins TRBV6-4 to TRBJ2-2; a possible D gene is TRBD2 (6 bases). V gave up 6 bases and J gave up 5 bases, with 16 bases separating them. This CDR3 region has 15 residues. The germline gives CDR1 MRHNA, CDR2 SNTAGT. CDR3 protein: CASSFRRDGTGELFF. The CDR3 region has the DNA TGTGCCAGCAGCTTCAGGAGGGACGGGACCGGGGAGCTGTTTTTT.

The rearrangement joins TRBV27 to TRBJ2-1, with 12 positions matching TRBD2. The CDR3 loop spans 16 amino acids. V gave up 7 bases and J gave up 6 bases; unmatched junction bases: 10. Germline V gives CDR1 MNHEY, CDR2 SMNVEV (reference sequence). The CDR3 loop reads CASNLTPGLAGNEQFF. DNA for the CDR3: TGTGCCAGCAACCTTACTCCGGGACTAGCGGGCAATGAGCAGTTCTTC.

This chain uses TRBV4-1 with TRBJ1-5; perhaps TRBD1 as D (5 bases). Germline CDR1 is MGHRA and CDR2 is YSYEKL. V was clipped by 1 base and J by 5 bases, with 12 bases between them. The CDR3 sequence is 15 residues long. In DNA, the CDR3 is TGCGCCAGCAGCCAAGGTCTGGGGCTCGATCAGCCCCAGCATTTT. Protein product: CASSQGLGLDQPQHF.

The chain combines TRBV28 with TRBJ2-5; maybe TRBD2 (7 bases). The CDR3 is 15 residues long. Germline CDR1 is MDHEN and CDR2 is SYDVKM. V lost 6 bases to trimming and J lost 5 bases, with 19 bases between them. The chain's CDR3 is CASSPIGGEVETQYF. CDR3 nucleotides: TGTGCCAGCAGCCCCATAGGGGGGGAAGTCGAGACCCAGTACTTC.

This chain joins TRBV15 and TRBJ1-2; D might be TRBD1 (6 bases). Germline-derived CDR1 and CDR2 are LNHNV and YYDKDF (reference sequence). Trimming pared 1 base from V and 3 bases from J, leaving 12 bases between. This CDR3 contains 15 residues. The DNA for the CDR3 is TGTGCCACCAGCAGAGGGGGCAGGGGAGACTATGGCTACACCTTC. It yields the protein CATSRGGRGDYGYTF.

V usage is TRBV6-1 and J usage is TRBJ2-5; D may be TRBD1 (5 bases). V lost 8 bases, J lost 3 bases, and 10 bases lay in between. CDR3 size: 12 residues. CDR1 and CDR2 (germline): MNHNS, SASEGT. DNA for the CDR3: TGTGCCAGCCAGGGCCATGAAGAGACCCAGTACTTC. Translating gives CASQGHEETQYF.

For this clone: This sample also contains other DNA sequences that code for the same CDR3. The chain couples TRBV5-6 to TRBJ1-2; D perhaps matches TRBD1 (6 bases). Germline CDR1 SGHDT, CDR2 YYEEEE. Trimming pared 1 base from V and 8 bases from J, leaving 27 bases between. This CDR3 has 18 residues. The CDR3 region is CASSLRRQGPESIYGYTF. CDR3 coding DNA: TGTGCCAGCAGCTTGAGAAGGCAGGGGCCCGAGAGTATCTACGGCTACACCTTC.

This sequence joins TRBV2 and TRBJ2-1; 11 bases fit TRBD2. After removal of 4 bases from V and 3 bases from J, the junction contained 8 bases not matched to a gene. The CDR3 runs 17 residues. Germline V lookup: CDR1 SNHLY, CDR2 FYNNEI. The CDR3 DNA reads TGTGCCAGCAGTGCCGGGACTAGCGGACCCTACTACAATGAGCAGTTCTTC. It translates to CASSAGTSGPYYNEQFF.

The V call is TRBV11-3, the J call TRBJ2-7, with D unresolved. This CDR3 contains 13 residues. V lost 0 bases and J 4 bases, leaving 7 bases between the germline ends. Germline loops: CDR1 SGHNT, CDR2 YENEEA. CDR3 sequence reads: CASSLDYNYEQYF. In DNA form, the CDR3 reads TGTGCCAGCAGCTTAGATTATAATTACGAGCAGTACTTC. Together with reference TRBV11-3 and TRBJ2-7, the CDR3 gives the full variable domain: EAGVVQSPRYKIIEKKQPVAFWCNPISGHNTLYWYLQNLGQGPELLIRYENEEAVDDSQLPKDRFSAERLKGVDSTLKIQPAELGDSAVYLCASSLDYNYEQYFGPGTRLTVT.

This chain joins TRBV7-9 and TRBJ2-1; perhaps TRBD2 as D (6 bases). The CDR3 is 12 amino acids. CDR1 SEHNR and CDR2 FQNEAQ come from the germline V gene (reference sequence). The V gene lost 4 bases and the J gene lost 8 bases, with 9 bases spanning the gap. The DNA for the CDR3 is TGTGCCAGCAGCTGGGGGACTTATGAGCAGTTCTTC. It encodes CASSWGTYEQFF.

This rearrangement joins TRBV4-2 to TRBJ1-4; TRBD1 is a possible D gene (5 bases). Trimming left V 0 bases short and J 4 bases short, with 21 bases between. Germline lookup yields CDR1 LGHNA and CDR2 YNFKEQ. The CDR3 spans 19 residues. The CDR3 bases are TGTGCCAGCAGCCAAGAAATGGGGGTGGGGAGGTTGGGTAATGAAAAACTGTTTTTT. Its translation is CASSQEMGVGRLGNEKLFF.

CDR3 loop: CASSRGHYGYTF. The DNA of the CDR3 is TGTGCCAGCAGCCGGGGCCACTATGGCTACACCTTC. V is TRBV4-2 and J is TRBJ1-2, with a tentative D call TRBD1 (5 bases). Germline CDR1 and CDR2: LGHNA and YNFKEQ. V was trimmed by 4 bases and J by 3 bases, leaving 6 bases between them. CDR3 length: 12 residues.

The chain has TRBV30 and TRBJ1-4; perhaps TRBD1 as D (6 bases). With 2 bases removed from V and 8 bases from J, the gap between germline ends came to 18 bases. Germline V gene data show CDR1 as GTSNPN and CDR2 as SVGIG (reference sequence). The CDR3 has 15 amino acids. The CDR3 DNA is TGTGCCTGGAGTAGCACAGGGCGCGGGGGAGAAAAACTGTTTTTT. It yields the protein CAWSSTGRGGEKLFF.

Written as DNA, the CDR3 is TGTGCCAGTAGCGCGACCGCAGGGGGATGGACTGAAGCTTTCTTT. Protein product: CASSATAGGWTEAFF. The J gene is TRBJ1-1, the V gene TRBV19; 7 bases line up with TRBD1. Per the germline V gene, CDR1 is LNHDA and CDR2 is SQIVND (reference sequence). The CDR3 has 15 residues. Losses at the gene ends were 6 bases for V and 5 bases for J; bases not matched to a gene: 12.

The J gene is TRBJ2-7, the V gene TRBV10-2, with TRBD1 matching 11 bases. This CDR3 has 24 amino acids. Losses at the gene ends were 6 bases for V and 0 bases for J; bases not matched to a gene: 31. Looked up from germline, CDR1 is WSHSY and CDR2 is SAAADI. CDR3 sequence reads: CASRPHLGQGVPLRDRFPSYEQYF. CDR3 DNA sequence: TGCGCCAGCAGGCCCCACCTGGGACAGGGGGTTCCCCTCCGCGATCGGTTCCCCTCCTACGAGCAGTACTTC.

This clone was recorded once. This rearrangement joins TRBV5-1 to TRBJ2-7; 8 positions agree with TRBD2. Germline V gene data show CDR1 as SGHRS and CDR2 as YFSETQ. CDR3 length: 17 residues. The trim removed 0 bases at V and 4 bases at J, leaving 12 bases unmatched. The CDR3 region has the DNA TGCGCCAGCAGCTTGGTCTTGCGGGAGGACTCTCAATACGAGCAGTACTTC. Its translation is CASSLVLREDSQYEQYF.